The sample holds a few counts of the clone carrying this T cell receptor (beta chain). Its target is not known. It was with 60 Vbeta and 13 Jbeta primers that the PCR ran. The protocol was immunoSEQ multiplex PCR, while the TCRdb copy is restricted to in-frame clones and leaves out a portion. This table holds roughly 150,000 clones, roughly a tenth found once. This sample is drawn from a study of cytomegalovirus exposure and HLA in healthy donors. There are 16 residues in the CDR3. Germline CDR1 and CDR2: SGHDT and YYEEEE. Trimming removed 0 bases from V and 0 bases from J; junction bases left unmatched: 3. General observations from the study: Analysis was carried out at a later point, and it linked a missense DCLRE1C variant to TCR beta V- and J-gene trimming. Researchers catalogued about 150 TCR beta chains as cytomegalovirus-associated. The authors confirmed in vitro that three CMV-associated chains were specific for CMV antigens.

This clonotype originated in a male donor in good health and CMV-seronegative. The sample taken for sequencing was PBMCs. This chain connects TRBV5-6 to TRBJ1-2; 9 nucleotides align to TRBD1. The CDR3 nucleotides read TGTGCCAGCAGCTTGGGGGACAGGGCTCCTAACTATGGCTACACCTTC. Translating gives CASSLGDRAPNYGYTF.